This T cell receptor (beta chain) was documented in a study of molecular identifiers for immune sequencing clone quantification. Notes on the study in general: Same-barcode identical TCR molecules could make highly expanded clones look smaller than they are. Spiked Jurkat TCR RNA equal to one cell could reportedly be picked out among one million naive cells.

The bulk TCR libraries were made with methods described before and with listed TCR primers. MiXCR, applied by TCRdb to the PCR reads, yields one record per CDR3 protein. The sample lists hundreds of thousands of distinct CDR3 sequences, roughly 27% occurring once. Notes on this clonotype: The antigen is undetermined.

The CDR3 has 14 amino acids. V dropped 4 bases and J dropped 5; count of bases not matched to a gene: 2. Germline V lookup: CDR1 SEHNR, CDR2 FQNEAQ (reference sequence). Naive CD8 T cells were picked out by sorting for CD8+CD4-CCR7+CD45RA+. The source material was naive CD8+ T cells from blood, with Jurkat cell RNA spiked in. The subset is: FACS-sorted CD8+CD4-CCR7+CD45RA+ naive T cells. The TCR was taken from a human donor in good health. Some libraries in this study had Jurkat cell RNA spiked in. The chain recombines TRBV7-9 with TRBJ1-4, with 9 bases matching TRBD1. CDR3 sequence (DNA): TGTGCCAGCAGCTACAGGGGGCTCAATGAAAAACTGTTTTTT. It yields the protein CASSYRGLNEKLFF.